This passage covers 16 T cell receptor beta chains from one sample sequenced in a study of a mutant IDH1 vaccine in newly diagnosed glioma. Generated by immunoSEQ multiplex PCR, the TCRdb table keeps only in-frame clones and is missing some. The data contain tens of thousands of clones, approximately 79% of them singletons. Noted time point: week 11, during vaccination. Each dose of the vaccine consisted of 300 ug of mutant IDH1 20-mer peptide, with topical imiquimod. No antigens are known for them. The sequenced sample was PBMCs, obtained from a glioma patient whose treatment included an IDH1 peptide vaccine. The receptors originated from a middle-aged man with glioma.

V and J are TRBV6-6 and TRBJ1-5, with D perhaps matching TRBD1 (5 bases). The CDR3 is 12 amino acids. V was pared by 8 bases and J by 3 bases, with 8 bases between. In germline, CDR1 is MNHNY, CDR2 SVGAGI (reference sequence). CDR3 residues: CASSQANQPQHF. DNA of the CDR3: TGTGCCAGCTCACAGGCCAATCAGCCCCAGCATTTT.

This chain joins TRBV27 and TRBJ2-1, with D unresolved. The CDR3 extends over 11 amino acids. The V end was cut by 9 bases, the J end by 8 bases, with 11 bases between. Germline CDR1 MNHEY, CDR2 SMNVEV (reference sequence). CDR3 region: CASPDWDEQFF. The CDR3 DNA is TGTGCCAGTCCTGACTGGGATGAGCAGTTCTTC.

The CDR3 reads CASSFSSGANVLTF. The CDR3 DNA reads TGTGCCAGCAGCTTTTCCTCTGGGGCCAACGTCCTGACTTTC. This sequence joins TRBV11-2 and TRBJ2-6; no clear D. V shed 3 bases and J shed 0 bases, with 3 bases lying between them. The CDR3 length is 14 residues. Germline V gene lookup returns CDR1 SGHAT and CDR2 FQNNGV.

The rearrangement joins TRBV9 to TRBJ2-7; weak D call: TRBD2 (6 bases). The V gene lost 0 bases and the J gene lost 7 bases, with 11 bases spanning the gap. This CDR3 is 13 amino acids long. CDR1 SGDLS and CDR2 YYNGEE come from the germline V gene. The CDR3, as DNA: TGTGCCAGCAGCGTAGGCCCCGGAGGGGAGCAGTACTTC. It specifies CASSVGPGGEQYF.

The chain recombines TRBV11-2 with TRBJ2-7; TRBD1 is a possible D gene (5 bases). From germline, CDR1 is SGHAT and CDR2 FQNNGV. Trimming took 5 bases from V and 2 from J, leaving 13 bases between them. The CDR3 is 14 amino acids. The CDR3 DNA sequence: TGTGCCAGCAGCACCTTAGGACACCCCTACGAGCAGTACGTC. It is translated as CASSTLGHPYEQYV.

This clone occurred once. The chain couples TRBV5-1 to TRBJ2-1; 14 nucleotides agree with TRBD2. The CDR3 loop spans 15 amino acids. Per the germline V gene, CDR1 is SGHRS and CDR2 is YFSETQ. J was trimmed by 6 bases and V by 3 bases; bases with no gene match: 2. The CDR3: CASSSGTSGSNEQFF. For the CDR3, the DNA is TGCGCCAGCAGCTCCGGGACTAGCGGGAGCAATGAGCAGTTCTTC.

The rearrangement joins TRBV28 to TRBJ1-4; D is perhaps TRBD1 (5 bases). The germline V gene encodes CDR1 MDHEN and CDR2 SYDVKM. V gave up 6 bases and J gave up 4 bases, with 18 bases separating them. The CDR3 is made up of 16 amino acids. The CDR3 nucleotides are TGTGCCAGCAGCCCCGACAGAGGCACCCGTAATGAAAAACTGTTTTTT. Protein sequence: CASSPDRGTRNEKLFF.

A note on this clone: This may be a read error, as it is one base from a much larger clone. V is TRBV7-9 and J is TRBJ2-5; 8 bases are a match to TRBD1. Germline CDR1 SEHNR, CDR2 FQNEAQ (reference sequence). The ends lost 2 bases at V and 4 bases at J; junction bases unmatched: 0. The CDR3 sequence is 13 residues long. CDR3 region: CASSLTGGETQYF. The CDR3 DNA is TGTGCCAGCAGCTTAACAGGGGGAGAGACCCAGTACTTC. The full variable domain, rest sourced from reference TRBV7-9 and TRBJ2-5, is DTGVSQNPRHKITKRGQNVTFRCDPISEHNRLYWYRQTLGQGPEFLTYFQNEAQLEKSRLLSDRFSAERPKGSFSTLEIQRTEQGDSAMYLCASSLTGGETQYFGPGTRLLVL.

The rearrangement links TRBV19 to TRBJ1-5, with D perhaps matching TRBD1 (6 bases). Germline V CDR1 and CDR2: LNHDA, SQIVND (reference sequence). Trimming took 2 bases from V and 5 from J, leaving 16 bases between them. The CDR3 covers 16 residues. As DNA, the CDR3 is TGTGCCAGTAGTATATCCAGGGGAGGAGGGGATCAGCCCCAGCATTTT. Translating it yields CASSISRGGGDQPQHF.

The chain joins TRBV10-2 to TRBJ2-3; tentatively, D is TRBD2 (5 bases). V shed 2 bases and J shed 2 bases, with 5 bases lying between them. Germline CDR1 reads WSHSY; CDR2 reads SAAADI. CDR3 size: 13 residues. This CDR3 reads CASSELATDTQYF. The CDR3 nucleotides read TGCGCCAGCAGTGAGCTAGCCACAGATACGCAGTATTTT.

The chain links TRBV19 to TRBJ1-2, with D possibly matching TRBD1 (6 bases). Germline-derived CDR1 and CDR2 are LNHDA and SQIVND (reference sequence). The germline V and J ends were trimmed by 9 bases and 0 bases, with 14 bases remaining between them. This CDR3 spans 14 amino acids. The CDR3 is CASTTGLANYGYTF. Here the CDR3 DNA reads TGTGCCAGCACAACAGGGCTTGCTAACTATGGCTACACCTTC. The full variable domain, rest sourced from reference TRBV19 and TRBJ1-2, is DGGITQSPKYLFRKEGQNVTLSCEQNLNHDAMYWYRQDPGQGLRLIYYSQIVNDFQKGDIAEGYSVSREKKESFPLTVTSAQKNPTAFYLCASTTGLANYGYTFGSGTRLTVV.

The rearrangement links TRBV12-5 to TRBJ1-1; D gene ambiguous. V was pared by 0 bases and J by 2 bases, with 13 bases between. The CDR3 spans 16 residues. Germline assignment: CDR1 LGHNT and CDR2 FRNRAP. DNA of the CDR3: TGTGCTAGTGGTTTGGTAGTAGGGCGGCAAAACACTGAAGCTTTCTTT. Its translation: CASGLVVGRQNTEAFF. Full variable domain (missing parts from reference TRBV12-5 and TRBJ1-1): DARVTQTPRHKVTEMGQEVTMRCQPILGHNTVFWYRQTMMQGLELLAYFRNRAPLDDSGMPKDRFSAEMPDATLATLKIQPSEPRDSAVYFCASGLVVGRQNTEAFFGQGTRLTVV.

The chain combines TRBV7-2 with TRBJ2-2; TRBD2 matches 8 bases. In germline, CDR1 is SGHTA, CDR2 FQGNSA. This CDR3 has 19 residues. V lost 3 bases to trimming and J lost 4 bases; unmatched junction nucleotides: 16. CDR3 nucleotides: TGTGCCAGCAGCTTGGGGCGCGGGAGGACCTATCCCACCACCGGGGAGCTGTTTTTT. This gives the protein CASSLGRGRTYPTTGELFF.

CDR3 sequence reads: CASSDSSGADTQYF. In nucleotides, the CDR3 is TGTGCCAGCAGTGACTCGAGCGGCGCAGATACGCAGTATTTT. The rearrangement uses TRBV25-1 and TRBJ2-3, with a possible D match to TRBD2 (5 bases). Between the trimmed V and J ends, which lost 3 bases and 4 bases, there was a span of 11 bases. CDR3 length equals 14 residues. Germline V gene sequence: CDR1 MGHDK, CDR2 SYGVNS.

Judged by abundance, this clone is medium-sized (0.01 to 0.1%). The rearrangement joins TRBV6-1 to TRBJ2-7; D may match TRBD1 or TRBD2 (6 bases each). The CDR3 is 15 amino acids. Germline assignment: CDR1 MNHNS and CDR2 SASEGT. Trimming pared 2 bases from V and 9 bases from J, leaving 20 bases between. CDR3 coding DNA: TGTGCCAGCAGTGAAACGGGAGAGGGGGGTGTTGGGCAGTACGTC. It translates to CASSETGEGGVGQYV.

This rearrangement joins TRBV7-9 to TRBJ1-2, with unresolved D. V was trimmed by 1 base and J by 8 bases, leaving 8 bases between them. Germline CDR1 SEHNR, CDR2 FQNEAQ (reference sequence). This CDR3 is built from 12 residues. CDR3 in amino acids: CASSLEGTGYTF. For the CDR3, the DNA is TGTGCCAGCAGCTTAGAGGGTACCGGCTACACCTTC.